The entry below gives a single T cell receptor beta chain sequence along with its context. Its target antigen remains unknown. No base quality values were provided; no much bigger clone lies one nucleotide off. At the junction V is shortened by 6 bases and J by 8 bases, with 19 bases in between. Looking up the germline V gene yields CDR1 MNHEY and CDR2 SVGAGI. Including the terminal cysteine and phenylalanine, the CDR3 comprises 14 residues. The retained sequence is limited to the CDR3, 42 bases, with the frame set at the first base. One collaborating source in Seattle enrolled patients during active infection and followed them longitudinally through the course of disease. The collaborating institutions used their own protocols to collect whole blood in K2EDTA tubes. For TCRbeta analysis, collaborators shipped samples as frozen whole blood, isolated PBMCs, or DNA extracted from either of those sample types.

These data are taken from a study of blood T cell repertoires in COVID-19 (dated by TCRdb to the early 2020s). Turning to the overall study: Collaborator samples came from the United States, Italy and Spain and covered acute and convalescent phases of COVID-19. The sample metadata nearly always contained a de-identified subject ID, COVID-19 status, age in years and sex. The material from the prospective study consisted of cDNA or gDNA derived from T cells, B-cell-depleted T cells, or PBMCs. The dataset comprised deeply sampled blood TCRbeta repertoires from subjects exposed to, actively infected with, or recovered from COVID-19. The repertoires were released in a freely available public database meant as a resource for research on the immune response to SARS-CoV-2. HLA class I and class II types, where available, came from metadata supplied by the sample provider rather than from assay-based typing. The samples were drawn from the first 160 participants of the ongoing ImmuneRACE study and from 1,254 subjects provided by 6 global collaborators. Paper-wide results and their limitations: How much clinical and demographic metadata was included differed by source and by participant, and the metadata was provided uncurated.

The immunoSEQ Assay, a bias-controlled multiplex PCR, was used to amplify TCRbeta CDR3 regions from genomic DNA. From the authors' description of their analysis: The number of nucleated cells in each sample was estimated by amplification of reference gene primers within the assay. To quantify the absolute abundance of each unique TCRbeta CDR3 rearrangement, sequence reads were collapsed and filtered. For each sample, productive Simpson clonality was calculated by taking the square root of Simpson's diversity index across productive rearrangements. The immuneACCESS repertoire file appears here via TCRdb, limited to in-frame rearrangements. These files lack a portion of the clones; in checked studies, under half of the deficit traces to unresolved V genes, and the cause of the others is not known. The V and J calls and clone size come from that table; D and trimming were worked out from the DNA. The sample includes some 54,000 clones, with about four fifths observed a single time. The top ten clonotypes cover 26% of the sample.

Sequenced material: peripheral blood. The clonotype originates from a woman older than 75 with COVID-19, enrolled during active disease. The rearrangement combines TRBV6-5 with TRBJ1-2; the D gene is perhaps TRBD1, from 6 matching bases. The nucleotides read TGTGCCAGCAGAGTCGAGACAGGTTCGAGAGGCTACACCTTC. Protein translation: CASRVETGSRGYTF.